A single TCR beta chain is shown here with its context. Deletions cut 4 bases from V and 12 bases from J, with 13 bases between. Germline values: CDR1 SGHDN, CDR2 FVKESK. This CDR3 is built from 13 residues. Whole blood that had not been fractionated was the source of extracted total RNA. TCRdb reprocessed the 5' RACE reads with MiXCR, giving one entry per CDR3 protein. The sample has tens of thousands of distinct CDR3 sequences, about 8% seen once. This specimen belongs to a study of human T cells and chemical hapten exposure. This chain connects TRBV14 to TRBJ1-6; D possibly corresponds to TRBD1 (5 bases). The receptor's source is a male donor in good health. The CDR3 DNA is TGTGCCAGCAGCCCCATCAGGGACGGACCCCTCCACTTT. This sequence encodes CASSPIRDGPLHF. The full variable domain, completed using reference TRBV14 and TRBJ1-6, is EAGVTQFPSHSVIEKGQTVTLRCDPISGHDNLYWYRRVMGKEIKFLLHFVKESKQDESGMPNNRFLAERTGGTYSTLKVQPAELEDSGVYFCASSPIRDGPLHFGNGTRLTVT.